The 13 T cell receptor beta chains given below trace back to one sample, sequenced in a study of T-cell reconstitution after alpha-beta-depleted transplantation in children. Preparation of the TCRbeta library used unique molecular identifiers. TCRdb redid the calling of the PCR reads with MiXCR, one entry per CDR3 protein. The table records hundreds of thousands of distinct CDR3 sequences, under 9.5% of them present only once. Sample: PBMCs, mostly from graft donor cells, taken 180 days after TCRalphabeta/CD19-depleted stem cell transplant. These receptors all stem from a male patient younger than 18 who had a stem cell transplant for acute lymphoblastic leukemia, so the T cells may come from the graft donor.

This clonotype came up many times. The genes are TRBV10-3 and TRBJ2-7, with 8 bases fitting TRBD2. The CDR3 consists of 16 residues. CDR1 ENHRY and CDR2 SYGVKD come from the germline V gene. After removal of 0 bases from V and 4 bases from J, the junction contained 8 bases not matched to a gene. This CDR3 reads CAISESTGRAVYEQYF. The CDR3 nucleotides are TGTGCCATCAGTGAGTCTACCGGGAGGGCAGTGTACGAGCAGTACTTC.

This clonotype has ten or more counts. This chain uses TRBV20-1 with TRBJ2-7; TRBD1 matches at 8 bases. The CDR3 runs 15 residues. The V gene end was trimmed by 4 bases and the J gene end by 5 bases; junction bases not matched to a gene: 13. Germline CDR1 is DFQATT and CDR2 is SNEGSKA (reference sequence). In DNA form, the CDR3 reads TGCAGTGCTATCAAGGGATCAGGGGGCTTCAACGAGCAGTACTTC. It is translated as CSAIKGSGGFNEQYF.

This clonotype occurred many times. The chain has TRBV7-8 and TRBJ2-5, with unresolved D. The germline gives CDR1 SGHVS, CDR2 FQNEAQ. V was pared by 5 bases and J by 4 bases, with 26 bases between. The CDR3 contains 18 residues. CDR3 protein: CASSHRTITATKGETQYF. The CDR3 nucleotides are TGTGCCAGCAGCCACCGGACGATCACAGCCACCAAGGGAGAGACCCAGTACTTC.

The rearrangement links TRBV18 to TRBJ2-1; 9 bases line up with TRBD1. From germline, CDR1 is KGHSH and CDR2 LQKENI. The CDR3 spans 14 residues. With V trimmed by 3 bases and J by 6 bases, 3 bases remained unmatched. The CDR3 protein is CASSPWDRANEQFF. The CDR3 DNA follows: TGTGCCAGCTCACCGTGGGACAGGGCCAATGAGCAGTTCTTC.

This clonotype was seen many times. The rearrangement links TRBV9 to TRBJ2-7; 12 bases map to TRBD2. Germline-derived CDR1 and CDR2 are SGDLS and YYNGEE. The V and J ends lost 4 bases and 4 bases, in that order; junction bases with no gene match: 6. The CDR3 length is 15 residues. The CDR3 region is CASSPSGRAGYEQYF. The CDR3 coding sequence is TGTGCCAGCAGCCCTAGCGGGAGGGCCGGATACGAGCAGTACTTC. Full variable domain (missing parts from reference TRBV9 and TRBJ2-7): DSGVTQTPKHLITATGQRVTLRCSPRSGDLSVYWYQQSLDQGLQFLIQYYNGEERAKGNILERFSAQQFPDLHSELNLSSLELGDSALYFCASSPSGRAGYEQYFGPGTRLTVT.

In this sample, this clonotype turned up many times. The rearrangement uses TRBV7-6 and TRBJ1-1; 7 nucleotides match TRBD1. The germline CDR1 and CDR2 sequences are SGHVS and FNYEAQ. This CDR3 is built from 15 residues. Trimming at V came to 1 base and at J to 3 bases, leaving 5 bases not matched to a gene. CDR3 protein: CASSLEGGGYTEAFF. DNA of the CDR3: TGTGCCAGCAGCTTAGAAGGAGGGGGCTACACTGAAGCTTTCTTT.

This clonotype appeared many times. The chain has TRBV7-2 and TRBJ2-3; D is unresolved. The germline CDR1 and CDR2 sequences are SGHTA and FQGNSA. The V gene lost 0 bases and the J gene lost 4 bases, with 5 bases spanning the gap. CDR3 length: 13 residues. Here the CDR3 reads CASSLAIPDTQYF. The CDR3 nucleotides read TGTGCCAGCAGCTTAGCTATCCCAGATACGCAGTATTTT.

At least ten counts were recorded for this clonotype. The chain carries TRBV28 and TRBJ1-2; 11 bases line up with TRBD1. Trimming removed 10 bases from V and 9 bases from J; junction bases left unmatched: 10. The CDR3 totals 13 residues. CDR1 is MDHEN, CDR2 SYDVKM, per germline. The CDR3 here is CATFRDRGLSYTF. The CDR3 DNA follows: TGTGCCACTTTCCGGGACAGGGGGTTGAGCTACACCTTC.

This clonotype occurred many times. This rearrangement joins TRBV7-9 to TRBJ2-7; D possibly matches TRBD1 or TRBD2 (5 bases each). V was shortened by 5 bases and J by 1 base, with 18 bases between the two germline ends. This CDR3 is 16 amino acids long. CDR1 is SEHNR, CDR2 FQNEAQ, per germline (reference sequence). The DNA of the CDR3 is TGTGCCAGCAGCCCGGGACCGGCAAGGGGATCCTACGAGCAGTACTTC. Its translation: CASSPGPARGSYEQYF.

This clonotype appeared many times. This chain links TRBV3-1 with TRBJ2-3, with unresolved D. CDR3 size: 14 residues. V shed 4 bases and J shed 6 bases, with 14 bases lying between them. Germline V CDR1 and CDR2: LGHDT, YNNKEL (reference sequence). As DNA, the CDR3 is TGTGCCAGCAGCCCCACCCGACTTGCCGATACGCAGTATTTT. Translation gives CASSPTRLADTQYF.

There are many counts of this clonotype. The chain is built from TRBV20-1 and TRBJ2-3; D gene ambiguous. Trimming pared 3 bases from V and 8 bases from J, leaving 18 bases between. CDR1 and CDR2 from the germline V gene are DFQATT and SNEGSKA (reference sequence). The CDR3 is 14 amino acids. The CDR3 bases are TGCAGTGCTAGGCTGGCAGCCCTCCCACCTACGCAGTATTTT. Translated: CSARLAALPPTQYF.

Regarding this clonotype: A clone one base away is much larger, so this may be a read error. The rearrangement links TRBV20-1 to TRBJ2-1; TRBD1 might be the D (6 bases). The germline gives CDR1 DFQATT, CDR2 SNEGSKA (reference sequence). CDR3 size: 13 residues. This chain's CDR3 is CSARPDSYNEQIF. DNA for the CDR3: TGCAGTGCTAGACCGGACAGTTACAATGAGCAGATCTTC.

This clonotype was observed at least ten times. The CDR3 spells CASSLAPFYEQYF. In nucleotides, the CDR3 is TGCGCCAGCAGCTTGGCCCCTTTCTACGAGCAGTACTTC. The rearrangement joins TRBV5-1 to TRBJ2-7; no firm D call. Germline V gene sequence: CDR1 SGHRS, CDR2 YFSETQ. V lost 0 bases, J lost 3 bases, and 7 bases lay in between. The CDR3 loop spans 13 amino acids.